The 12 T cell receptor beta chains reported below all come from one sample, sequenced in a study of T-cell memory formation after mild COVID-19 (dated by TCRdb to the early 2020s). Library creation used 5' RACE. Sequencer: Illumina NovaSeq 6000. Through fastp at Q25 and MiXCR, TCRdb rebuilt clones from the public reads, retaining in-frame beta chains. Rows merge per CDR3 protein into single entries with the most common DNA and genes. The sample profile shows 300,000 to 400,000 distinct CDR3 sequences; approximately 13% of them were found once. Of the sample, roughly 20% is held by the ten largest clones. The sample was PBMCs or a T cell subset sorted from them (not recorded which). These receptors all stem from a man aged 18 to 35 who had mild COVID-19 (a few samples of this study predate the infection). The sample titles of this study are shuffled in the database, so cell type and time point are left out; the donor was told from shared clones.

The chain combines TRBV7-2 with TRBJ1-1, with a possible D match to TRBD1 (5 bases). V lost 4 bases, J lost 5 bases, and 17 bases lay in between. This CDR3 has 15 residues. In germline, CDR1 is SGHTA, CDR2 FQGNSA. The CDR3 here is CASSWGSGLGTEAFF. The DNA of the CDR3 is TGTGCCAGCAGCTGGGGGTCAGGGCTGGGAACTGAAGCTTTCTTT.

CDR3 residues: CASSPSGGAGELFF. In DNA, the CDR3 is TGTGCCAGCAGCCCTAGCGGGGGGGCCGGGGAGCTGTTTTTT. The V gene is TRBV7-3, the J gene TRBJ2-2; 12 bases are shared with TRBD2. This CDR3 comprises 14 residues. Germline loops: CDR1 SGHTA, CDR2 FQGTGA. Germline trimming cut 5 bases from V and 6 bases from J; bases unmatched to any gene: 1.

A remark on this clonotype: The junction shows a germline mismatch at one end, possibly a read error. The chain recombines TRBV12-5 with TRBJ2-1; 9 bases are shared with TRBD1. The CDR3 is 16 residues long. The germline gives CDR1 LGHNT, CDR2 FRNRAP. The CDR3 bases are TGTGCTAGTGGTTTGGATACAGGGGGCTTGTCCAATGAGCAGTTATTC. Amino acid sequence: CASGLDTGGLSNEQLF.

The J gene is TRBJ2-2, the V gene TRBV12-3 or TRBV12-4; TRBD2 might be the D (7 bases). V was pared by 8 bases and J by 3 bases, with 16 bases between. This CDR3 spans 15 amino acids. In DNA, the CDR3 is TGTGCCAGCCTGGGGGGGCCCCGGGACACCGGGGAGCTGTTTTTT. Protein product: CASLGGPRDTGELFF.

This chain joins TRBV5-1 and TRBJ2-5; 8 nucleotides match TRBD1. Germline CDR1 and CDR2: SGHRS and YFSETQ. This CDR3 has 13 amino acids. The J segment lost 3 bases and the V segment lost 7 bases, leaving 5 bases of the junction unmatched. The DNA of the CDR3 is TGCGCCAGCGCGCAGGGGGCGGAAGAGACCCAGTACTTC. It encodes CASAQGAEETQYF.

This clonotype was detected only a few times. Written as DNA, the CDR3 is TGTGCCAGCAGCCCCATAGGTACCAGGGTTGATGGCTACACCTTC. It specifies CASSPIGTRVDGYTF. V usage is TRBV14 and J usage is TRBJ1-2; a weak D match, TRBD1 (5 bases). Between the trimmed V and J ends, which lost 4 bases and 6 bases, there was a span of 18 bases. The CDR3 is made up of 15 amino acids. Per the germline V gene, CDR1 is SGHDN and CDR2 is FVKESK.

Only a few counts were recorded for this clonotype. The chain employs TRBV6-2 or TRBV6-3 and TRBJ1-6; D is undetermined. The CDR3 consists of 15 residues. CDR1 and CDR2 from the germline V gene are MNHEY and SVGEGT. The ends were cut back, 4 bases at V and 7 bases at J, with 14 bases in the middle. As DNA, the CDR3 is TGTGCCAGCAGTTTTTTGGTCGGCGGGAATTCACCCCTCCACTTT. Translating it yields CASSFLVGGNSPLHF.

This clonotype was seen ten or more times. The rearrangement joins TRBV5-1 to TRBJ2-3; 7 bases are shared with TRBD2. Germline-derived CDR1 and CDR2 are SGHRS and YFSETQ. This CDR3 has 17 residues. V lost 0 bases and J lost 2; bases outside the gene matches: 9. DNA for the CDR3: TGCGCCAGCAGCTTGGCTGTTACGGGGGGACTCACAGATACGCAGTATTTT. It codes for CASSLAVTGGLTDTQYF.

This clonotype was seen a handful of times. The rearrangement joins TRBV2 to TRBJ2-4; D may be TRBD1 or TRBD2 (5 bases each). The CDR3 runs to 12 residues. The V and J ends lost 8 bases and 6 bases respectively, with 11 bases between them. Germline-derived CDR1 and CDR2 are SNHLY and FYNNEI. CDR3 sequence reads: CASGTDRNIQYF. Here the CDR3 DNA reads TGTGCCAGCGGGACCGACCGAAACATTCAGTACTTC.

The chain couples TRBV6-5 to TRBJ2-7; the D call may be TRBD1 or TRBD2 (5 bases each). Germline assignment: CDR1 MNHEY and CDR2 SVGAGI. V was shortened by 6 bases and J by 7 bases, with 13 bases between the two germline ends. CDR3 size: 12 residues. CDR3 residues: CASRWGPSEQYF. The CDR3 nucleotides read TGTGCCAGCAGGTGGGGACCCTCAGAGCAGTACTTC.

The chain employs TRBV6-5 and TRBJ2-1; D gene unclear. This CDR3 contains 16 residues. Germline-derived CDR1 and CDR2 are MNHEY and SVGAGI. With 0 bases removed from V and 1 base from J, the gap between germline ends came to 10 bases. Here the CDR3 reads CASSYSMLRSYNEQFF. The CDR3, as DNA: TGTGCCAGCAGTTACTCGATGCTGAGATCCTACAATGAGCAGTTCTTC.

In this sample, this clonotype turned up a few times. The rearrangement uses TRBV7-2 and TRBJ2-2; tentative D call: TRBD1 (6 bases). Germline V gene lookup returns CDR1 SGHTA and CDR2 FQGNSA. The V end was cut by 0 bases, the J end by 1 base, with 12 bases between. There are 17 residues in the CDR3. CDR3 coding DNA: TGTGCCAGCAGCTTAGCGGGTCAGACAGGGAACACCGGGGAGCTGTTTTTT. Translation: CASSLAGQTGNTGELFF. The whole variable domain, filled in from reference TRBV7-2 and TRBJ2-2, reads GAGVSQSPSNKVTEKGKDVELRCDPISGHTALYWYRQSLGQGLEFLIYFQGNSAPDKSGLPSDRFSAERTGGSVSTLTIQRTQQEDSAVYLCASSLAGQTGNTGELFFGEGSRLTVL.